A selection of T cell receptor beta chains follows, all from one sample in a study of shared clonotypes between healthy human individuals. The protocol was immunoSEQ multiplex PCR, while the TCRdb copy is restricted to in-frame clones and leaves out a portion. The table records about 1 million clones, about 80% of them present only once. Sequencing was performed on memory CD4+ T cells sorted from blood. Receptors originate from a young man in good health. The CDR3 runs from the conserved cysteine through the conserved F or W. Each record gives: D gene, clone size, J gene, V gene, CDR3 DNA, CDR3 protein. A D gene is named only where the DNA matches it firmly. Clone size appears in some rows only: once, few, many, or a class for an expanded clone.

d_gene: TRBD2
abundance: .
j_gene: TRBJ2-2
v_gene: TRBV5-1
CDR3nt: TGCGCCAGCAGCGAGGGACTAGCGGGAGGAACCGGGGAGCTGTTTTTT
CDR3aa: CASSEGLAGGTGELFF

d_gene: .
abundance: .
j_gene: TRBJ1-6
v_gene: TRBV19
CDR3nt: TGTGCCAGTAGTATAGGGCGAAGCTCCTATAATTCACCCCTCCACTTT
CDR3aa: CASSIGRSSYNSPLHF

d_gene: .
abundance: .
j_gene: TRBJ2-7
v_gene: TRBV27
CDR3nt: TGTGCCAGGGCCGGCCAACATCCCTACGAGCAGTACTTC
CDR3aa: CARAGQHPYEQYF

d_gene: .
abundance: .
j_gene: TRBJ2-1
v_gene: TRBV5-1
CDR3nt: TGCGCCAGCAGCTTGGAGGCCGGACTGGGTGAGCAGTTCTTC
CDR3aa: CASSLEAGLGEQFF

d_gene: .
abundance: .
j_gene: TRBJ2-2
v_gene: TRBV10-1
CDR3nt: TGCGCCAGCAGTGAGACGTACACCGGGGAGCTGTTTTTT
CDR3aa: CASSETYTGELFF

d_gene: .
abundance: .
j_gene: TRBJ1-1
v_gene: TRBV7-9
CDR3nt: TGTGCCAGCAGCTTAGGGCAGACCATGAACACTGAAGCTTTCTTT
CDR3aa: CASSLGQTMNTEAFF

d_gene: .
abundance: once
j_gene: TRBJ1-6
v_gene: TRBV6-1
CDR3nt: TGTGCCAGCAGTGAAGGATACAGCAATTCACCCCTCCACTTT
CDR3aa: CASSEGYSNSPLHF

d_gene: TRBD2
abundance: few
j_gene: TRBJ2-3
v_gene: TRBV2
CDR3nt: TGTGCCAGCAATGCGGGAGTCATAGTGGATACGCAGTATTTT
CDR3aa: CASNAGVIVDTQYF

d_gene: TRBD1
abundance: few
j_gene: TRBJ2-7
v_gene: TRBV19
CDR3nt: TGTGCCAGTAGTAAGGGACAGGGTAGGGACGAGCAGTACTTC
CDR3aa: CASSKGQGRDEQYF

d_gene: .
abundance: .
j_gene: TRBJ1-2
v_gene: TRBV28
CDR3nt: TGTGCCAGCAGTTTAGTAGGAGAAGGCTACACCTTC
CDR3aa: CASSLVGEGYTF

d_gene: .
abundance: .
j_gene: TRBJ2-1
v_gene: TRBV10-3
CDR3nt: TGTGCCATCAGTGAGAGTAGGGGGGATGCTGAGCAGTTCTTC
CDR3aa: CAISESRGDAEQFF

d_gene: .
abundance: .
j_gene: TRBJ1-4
v_gene: TRBV28
CDR3nt: TGTGCCAGTTCGAAAGGGGGGGCGATGGCTAATGAAAAACTGTTTTTT
CDR3aa: CASSKGGAMANEKLFF

d_gene: .
abundance: .
j_gene: TRBJ1-6
v_gene: TRBV6-6
CDR3nt: TGTGCCAGCAGTTACGAACAGGGCCCCCTCCACTTT
CDR3aa: CASSYEQGPLHF

d_gene: .
abundance: .
j_gene: TRBJ2-7
v_gene: TRBV29-1
CDR3nt: TGCAGCGTTGGAGACAGCACAGGGAGTGGGGAGTACTTC
CDR3aa: CSVGDSTGSGEYF

d_gene: .
abundance: .
j_gene: TRBJ1-1
v_gene: TRBV28
CDR3nt: TGTGCCAGCGGCTACTGGACGGCGAACACTGAAGCTTTCTTT
CDR3aa: CASGYWTANTEAFF

d_gene: .
abundance: many
j_gene: TRBJ1-1
v_gene: TRBV5-4
CDR3nt: TGTGCCAGCAGTCTGCCAACGGGGGGGCGAACTGAAGCTTTCTTT
CDR3aa: CASSLPTGGRTEAFF

d_gene: TRBD2
abundance: .
j_gene: TRBJ2-7
v_gene: TRBV18
CDR3nt: TGTGCCAGCTCACCAGGCCTAGCGGGAGGGGAGCAGTACTTC
CDR3aa: CASSPGLAGGEQYF

d_gene: .
abundance: few
j_gene: TRBJ2-7
v_gene: TRBV7-9
CDR3nt: TGTGCCAGCAGCTTAGTCGCGGCGGATCCTCGGCACGAGCAGTACTTC
CDR3aa: CASSLVAADPRHEQYF

d_gene: .
abundance: .
j_gene: TRBJ1-1
v_gene: TRBV20-1
CDR3nt: TGCAGTGTGTGGGCGAACACTGAAGCTTTCTTT
CDR3aa: CSVWANTEAFF

d_gene: .
abundance: .
j_gene: TRBJ2-5
v_gene: TRBV9
CDR3nt: TGTGCCAGCAGCGTTGGGGGATTGACCAAAGAGACCCAGTACTTC
CDR3aa: CASSVGGLTKETQYF

d_gene: .
abundance: .
j_gene: TRBJ1-2
v_gene: TRBV7-9
CDR3nt: TGTGCCAGCAGCTTAGCAGGGACCTATGGCTACACCTTC
CDR3aa: CASSLAGTYGYTF

d_gene: .
abundance: .
j_gene: TRBJ1-3
v_gene: TRBV10-3
CDR3nt: TGTGCCATCAGTGAGCAGGGGATGACTGGAAACACCATATATTTT
CDR3aa: CAISEQGMTGNTIYF

d_gene: TRBD1
abundance: few
j_gene: TRBJ2-7
v_gene: TRBV5-1
CDR3nt: TGCGCCAGCAGCCTCGGGACAGGGGCCTCCTACGAGCAGTACTTC
CDR3aa: CASSLGTGASYEQYF

d_gene: TRBD2
abundance: .
j_gene: TRBJ2-3
v_gene: TRBV5-8
CDR3nt: TGTGCCAGCAGCTTGCTCACTAGCGTGGCTACGCAGTATTTT
CDR3aa: CASSLLTSVATQYF

d_gene: .
abundance: few
j_gene: TRBJ2-5
v_gene: TRBV5-1
CDR3nt: TGCGCCAGCAGCTTGGCCCTTAGTTGGGAGACCCAGTACTTC
CDR3aa: CASSLALSWETQYF

d_gene: TRBD1
abundance: .
j_gene: TRBJ1-6
v_gene: TRBV6-1
CDR3nt: TGTGCCAGCAGGACAGGGGATTCACCCCTCCACTTT
CDR3aa: CASRTGDSPLHF

d_gene: .
abundance: once
j_gene: TRBJ2-7
v_gene: TRBV5-1
CDR3nt: TGCGCCAGCAGGGAACTATGGCAGTATACCTACGAGCAGTACTTC
CDR3aa: CASRELWQYTYEQYF

d_gene: TRBD2
abundance: once
j_gene: TRBJ2-3
v_gene: TRBV10-3
CDR3nt: TGTGCCATCGCAGGGAGAGCGGGGGGCCGCACAGATACGCAGTATTTT
CDR3aa: CAIAGRAGGRTDTQYF

d_gene: .
abundance: .
j_gene: TRBJ1-4
v_gene: TRBV5-8
CDR3nt: TGTGCCAGCAGCTTGCCGGGCCTCGACAAACTGTTTTTT
CDR3aa: CASSLPGLDKLFF

d_gene: .
abundance: .
j_gene: TRBJ2-3
v_gene: TRBV23-1
CDR3nt: TGCGCCAGCAGTCAGTCTAGGAAACAGTGGTGGGGCACAGATACGCAGTATTTT
CDR3aa: CASSQSRKQWWGTDTQYF

d_gene: .
abundance: few
j_gene: TRBJ2-7
v_gene: TRBV21-1
CDR3nt: TGTGCCAGAAGGTCCGGGACTAGCGGGAGAAAATGTGAGCAGTACTTC
CDR3aa: CARRSGTSGRKCEQYF

d_gene: .
abundance: few
j_gene: TRBJ2-7
v_gene: TRBV6-5
CDR3nt: TGTGCCAGCAGTTACCTGGCGGTGAGGCAGTGGGACGAGCAGTACTTC
CDR3aa: CASSYLAVRQWDEQYF

d_gene: .
abundance: .
j_gene: TRBJ1-2
v_gene: TRBV5-6
CDR3nt: TGTGCCAGCAGCTTGGTAACGGTGGCCAATGGCTACACCTTC
CDR3aa: CASSLVTVANGYTF

d_gene: .
abundance: once
j_gene: TRBJ2-1
v_gene: TRBV21-1
CDR3nt: TGTGCCAGCAGCAAAGACGCATCCGCGGGAGGAAAAGGCAATGAGCAGTTCTTC
CDR3aa: CASSKDASAGGKGNEQFF

d_gene: .
abundance: .
j_gene: TRBJ1-2
v_gene: TRBV19
CDR3nt: TGTGCCAGTAGTGCAGGGTCGGACGACTATGGCTACACCTTC
CDR3aa: CASSAGSDDYGYTF

d_gene: .
abundance: .
j_gene: TRBJ1-3
v_gene: TRBV10-3
CDR3nt: TGTGCCATCAGCGCCTCGACGGGAGGCTCTGGAAACACCATATATTTT
CDR3aa: CAISASTGGSGNTIYF

d_gene: .
abundance: .
j_gene: TRBJ2-5
v_gene: TRBV5-4
CDR3nt: TGTGCCAGCAGCTCTTCAGCGGGAAAGGGGGGAGAGACCCAGTACTTC
CDR3aa: CASSSSAGKGGETQYF

d_gene: .
abundance: .
j_gene: TRBJ1-1
v_gene: TRBV5-5
CDR3nt: TGTGCCAGCAGCTTGTTAGATGACGGAGGGGCTGAAGCTTTCTTT
CDR3aa: CASSLLDDGGAEAFF

d_gene: .
abundance: .
j_gene: TRBJ1-2
v_gene: TRBV30
CDR3nt: TGTGCCTGGCCGACAGGCTATGGCTACACCTTC
CDR3aa: CAWPTGYGYTF

d_gene: TRBD2
abundance: .
j_gene: TRBJ2-5
v_gene: TRBV6-5
CDR3nt: TGTGCCAGCACCGGCGGGGGACTTACCTCCGGGACCCAGTACTTC
CDR3aa: CASTGGGLTSGTQYF

d_gene: .
abundance: few
j_gene: TRBJ1-6
v_gene: TRBV4-3
CDR3nt: TGCGCCAGCAGCCAAGAACAGGGTTTGGGTTCACCCCTCCACTTT
CDR3aa: CASSQEQGLGSPLHF

d_gene: .
abundance: few
j_gene: TRBJ1-2
v_gene: TRBV6-6
CDR3nt: TGTGCCAGCACTACGGAGATTAACTATGGCTACACCTTC
CDR3aa: CASTTEINYGYTF

d_gene: .
abundance: .
j_gene: TRBJ1-5
v_gene: TRBV9
CDR3nt: TGTGCCAGCAGCGTAAATGGGATGGATCAGCCCCAGCATTTT
CDR3aa: CASSVNGMDQPQHF

d_gene: .
abundance: .
j_gene: TRBJ2-7
v_gene: TRBV10-3
CDR3nt: TGTGCCATCAGCCGCCCTGGCTCCTACGAGCAGTACTTC
CDR3aa: CAISRPGSYEQYF

d_gene: TRBD1
abundance: once
j_gene: TRBJ2-7
v_gene: TRBV5-1
CDR3nt: TGCGCCAGCAGCTCCGGGACAGGGAGAAAGGTGGTCGAGCAGTACTTC
CDR3aa: CASSSGTGRKVVEQYF

d_gene: TRBD1
abundance: .
j_gene: TRBJ1-2
v_gene: TRBV6-1
CDR3nt: TGTGCCAGCACCGGGACAGGAGCTAACTATGGCTACACCTTC
CDR3aa: CASTGTGANYGYTF

d_gene: .
abundance: .
j_gene: TRBJ2-6
v_gene: TRBV4-1
CDR3nt: TGCGCCAGCAGCCAGGGGATCTCTGGGGCCAACGTCCTGACTTTC
CDR3aa: CASSQGISGANVLTF

d_gene: .
abundance: .
j_gene: TRBJ1-1
v_gene: TRBV25-1
CDR3nt: TGTGCCAGCAGTGAATCGCTAGGGAGGGCGAACACTGAAGCTTTCTTT
CDR3aa: CASSESLGRANTEAFF